This T cell receptor beta chain was retrieved from a study of blood T cell repertoires in COVID-19. About the study: Samples representing acute and convalescent COVID-19 were sourced from the United States, Italy and Spain. PBMCs, B-cell-depleted T cells, or T cells were the source of the cDNA or gDNA that made up the material.

CDR3 length: 12 amino acids. V was pared by 8 bases and J by 7 bases, with 5 bases of the junction left unmatched. In the original processing: Estimated nucleated cell counts came from reference gene primer amplification. Using immunoSEQ multiplex PCR, the repertoire was profiled, and TCRdb retains in-frame clones only, with some absent. Clone size and V and J calls were adopted from that table, with D and trimming inferred from the DNA. The table has 150,000 to 200,000 clones, 80% to 90% seen once. This chain connects TRBV12-3 or TRBV12-4 to TRBJ1-1; the match to TRBD1 covers 9 bases. This sequence originates from a man in his 60s with acute or convalescent COVID-19. The sequenced sample was peripheral blood. The DNA for the CDR3 is TGTGCCAGCCTGAGACAGGGGGGTGAAGCTTTCTTT. This gives the protein CASLRQGGEAFF.